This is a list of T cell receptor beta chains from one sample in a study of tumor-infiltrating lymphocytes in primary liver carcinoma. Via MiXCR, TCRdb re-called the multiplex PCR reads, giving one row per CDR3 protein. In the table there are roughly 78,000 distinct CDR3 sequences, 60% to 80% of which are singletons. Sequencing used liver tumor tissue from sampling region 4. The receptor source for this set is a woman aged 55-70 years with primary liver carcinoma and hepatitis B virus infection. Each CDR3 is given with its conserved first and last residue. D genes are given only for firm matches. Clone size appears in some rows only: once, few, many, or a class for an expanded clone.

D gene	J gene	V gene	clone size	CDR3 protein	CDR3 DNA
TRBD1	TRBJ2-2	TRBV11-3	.	CASGLAGGTGVLLF	TGTGCCAGCGGCTTAGCAGGGGGCACCGGGGTGCTGTTATTT
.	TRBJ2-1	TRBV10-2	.	CASRGEQSSYNEQFF	TGCGCCAGCAGGGGAGAGCAGAGTTCTTACAATGAGCAGTTCTTC
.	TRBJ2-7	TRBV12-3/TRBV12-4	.	CASSSDGGRARYYVQYF	TGTGCCAGCAGTTCCGACGGGGGCAGGGCCCGTTACTACGTGCAATACTTC
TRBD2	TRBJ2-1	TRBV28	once	CSSSLDEPATSFLNEQFF	TGTTCCAGCAGTTTAGACGAACCTGCGACTAGCTTCTTAAATGAGCAGTTCTTC
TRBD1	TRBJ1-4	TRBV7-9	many	CASSLSAGGANEKLFF	TGTGCCAGCAGCTTAAGCGCAGGGGGAGCTAATGAAAAACTGTTTTTT
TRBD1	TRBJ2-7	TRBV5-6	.	CASSYDSGQGYEQYF	TGTGCCAGCAGTTATGACTCGGGACAGGGTTACGAGCAGTACTTC
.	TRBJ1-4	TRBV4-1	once	CASCHLGNEKLFF	TGCGCCAGCTGCCATTTGGGGAATGAAAAACTGTTTTTT
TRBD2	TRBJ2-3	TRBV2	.	CASRGGLAGGISTDTRYF	TGTGCCAGCCGAGGCGGGCTAGCGGGAGGGATATCTACAGATACGCGGTATTTT
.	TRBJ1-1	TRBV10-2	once	CASSVNTESLF	TGCGCCAGCAGTGTTAACACTGAATCTCTCTTT
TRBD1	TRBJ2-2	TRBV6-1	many	CASRRDRVDTGELFF	TGTGCCAGCCGTCGGGACAGGGTCGACACCGGGGAGCTGTTTTTT
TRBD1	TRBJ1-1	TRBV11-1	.	CGSSPYRGIGAFF	TGTGGCAGCAGCCCCTACAGGGGCATTGGAGCTTTCTTT
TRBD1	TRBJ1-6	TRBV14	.	CASSRNRGSCSSLHF	TGTGCCAGCAGCCGCAACAGGGGGTCTTGTTCATCCCTCCACTTT
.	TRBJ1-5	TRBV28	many	CASSQRTEYQPQHF	TGTGCCAGCAGCCAGAGGACAGAGTATCAGCCCCAGCATTTT
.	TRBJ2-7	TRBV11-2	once	CAISSGQSYDQYF	TGTGCCATCAGCTCCGGACAGTCCTACGATCAGTACTTC
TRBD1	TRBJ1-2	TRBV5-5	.	CASSLAPTGESFYGHTF	TGTGCCAGCAGCTTGGCTCCGACAGGGGAGTCTTTCTATGGCCACACCTTC
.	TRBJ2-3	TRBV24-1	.	CATSVGVPTDTRYF	TGTGCCACCAGTGTGGGGGTCCCCACAGATACGCGGTATTTT
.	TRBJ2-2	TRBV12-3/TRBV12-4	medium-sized	CASSFWGGNTGELFF	TGTGCCAGCAGTTTCTGGGGCGGTAACACCGGGGAGCTGTTTTTT
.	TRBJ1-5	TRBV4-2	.	CTSSQGGLAEGTQHF	TGTACCAGCAGCCAAGGGGGACTGGCCGAAGGTACGCAGCATTTT
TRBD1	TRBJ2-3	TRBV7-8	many	CASSSPGTGVWIGDTQYF	TGTGCCAGCAGCAGTCCCGGGACAGGGGTATGGATAGGAGATACGCAGTATTTT
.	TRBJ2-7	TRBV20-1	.	CIARDPTPAGLDKYEQYF	TGCATTGCTAGAGATCCGACACCGGCGGGCCTGGATAAGTACGAGCAGTACTTC
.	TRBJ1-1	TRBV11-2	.	CASCLHGGTEAFF	TGTGCCAGCTGCCTTCATGGTGGGACTGAAGCTTTCTTC
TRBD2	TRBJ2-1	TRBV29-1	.	CSVEDGNSGGNEQLF	TGCAGCGTTGAAGACGGTAACAGCGGGGGGAATGAGCAGCTCTTC
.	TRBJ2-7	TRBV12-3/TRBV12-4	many	CASTLGGGAYEQYF	TGTGCCAGCACCTTAGGCGGCGGAGCCTACGAGCAGTACTTC
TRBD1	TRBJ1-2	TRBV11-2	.	CDSSLAGQEYDYTF	TGTGACAGCAGCTTAGCGGGACAGGAATATGACTACACCTTC
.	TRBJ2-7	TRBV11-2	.	CAFSLPSRASEQYF	TGTGCCTTCAGCCTCCCTTCAAGGGCTAGCGAGCAGTACTTC
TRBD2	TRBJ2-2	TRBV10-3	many	CAITARESGELFF	TGTGCCATCACTGCGCGGGAGAGCGGGGAGCTGTTTTTT
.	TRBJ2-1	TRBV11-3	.	CASSFPSVGDEQLF	TGTGCCAGCAGTTTCCCTTCCGTTGGCGATGAGCAGTTATTC